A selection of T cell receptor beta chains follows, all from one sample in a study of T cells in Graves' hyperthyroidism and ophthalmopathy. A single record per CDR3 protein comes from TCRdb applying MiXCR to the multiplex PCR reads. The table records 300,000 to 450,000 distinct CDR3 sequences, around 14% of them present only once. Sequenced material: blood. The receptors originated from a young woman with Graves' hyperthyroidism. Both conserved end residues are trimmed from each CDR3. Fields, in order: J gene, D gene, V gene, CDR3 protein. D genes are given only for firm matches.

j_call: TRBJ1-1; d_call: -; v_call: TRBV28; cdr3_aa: ASTTQGLREAF
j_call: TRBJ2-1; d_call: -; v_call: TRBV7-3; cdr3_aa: ASSGGTYNEQF
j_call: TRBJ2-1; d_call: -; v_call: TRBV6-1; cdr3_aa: ATLWGSYNEQF
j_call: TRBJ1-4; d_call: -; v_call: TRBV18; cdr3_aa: ASSPGEEKLF
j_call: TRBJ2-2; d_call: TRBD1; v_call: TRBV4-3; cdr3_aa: ASSRTGQDNGELF
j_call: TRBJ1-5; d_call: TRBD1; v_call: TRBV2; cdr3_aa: ASSGLRQGNQPQH
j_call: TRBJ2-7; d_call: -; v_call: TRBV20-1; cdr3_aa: SARDLWSGREQY
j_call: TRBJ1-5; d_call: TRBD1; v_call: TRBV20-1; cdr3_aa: SGEKGAGGNQPQH
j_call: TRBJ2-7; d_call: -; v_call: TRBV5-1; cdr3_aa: ASSFQSNQGSYEQY
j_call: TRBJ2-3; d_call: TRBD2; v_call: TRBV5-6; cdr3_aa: ASSSGLAGDTDTQY
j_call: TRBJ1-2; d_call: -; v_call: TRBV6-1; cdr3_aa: ASSPWGGANYGYT
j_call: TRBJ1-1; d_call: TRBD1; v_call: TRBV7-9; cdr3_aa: ASSGTGSKNTEAF
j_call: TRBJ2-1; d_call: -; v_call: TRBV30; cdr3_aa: AWGFGTSSNEQF
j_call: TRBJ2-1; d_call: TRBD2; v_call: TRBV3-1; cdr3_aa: ASSQAGLAGRGWAYNEQF
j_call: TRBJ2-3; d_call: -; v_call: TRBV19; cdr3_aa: ASSLRPADTQY
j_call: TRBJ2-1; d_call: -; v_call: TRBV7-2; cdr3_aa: ASSPSPRSYNEQF
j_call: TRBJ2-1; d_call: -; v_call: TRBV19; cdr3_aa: ASNAGTAGAFEQF
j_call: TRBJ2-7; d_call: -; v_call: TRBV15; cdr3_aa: ATSRGGRYEQY
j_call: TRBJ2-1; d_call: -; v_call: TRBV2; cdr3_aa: ASINRGSNNEQF
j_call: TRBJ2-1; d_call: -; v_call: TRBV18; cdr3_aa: ASSPPGGPYNEQF
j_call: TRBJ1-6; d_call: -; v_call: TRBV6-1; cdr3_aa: ASTPTPRLNSPLH
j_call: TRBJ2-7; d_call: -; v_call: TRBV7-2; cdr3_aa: ASSPQLGRGISYEQY
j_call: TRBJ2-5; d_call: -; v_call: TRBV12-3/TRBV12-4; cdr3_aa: ASSLAAYQETQY
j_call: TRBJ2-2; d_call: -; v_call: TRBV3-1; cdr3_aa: ASSRGTANTGELF
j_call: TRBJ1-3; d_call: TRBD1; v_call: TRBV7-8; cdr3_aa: ASSRQGLSGNTIY
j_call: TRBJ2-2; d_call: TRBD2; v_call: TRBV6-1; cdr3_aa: ASSTGGDTGELF
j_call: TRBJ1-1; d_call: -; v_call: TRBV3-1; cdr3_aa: ASSQGSIPRWSTEAF
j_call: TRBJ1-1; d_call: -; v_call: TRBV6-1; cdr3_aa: ASSETGTEAF
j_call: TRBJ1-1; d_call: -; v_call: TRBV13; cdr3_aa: ASSSRIEAF
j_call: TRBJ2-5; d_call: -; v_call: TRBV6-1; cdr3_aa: ASSPRAPGIETQY
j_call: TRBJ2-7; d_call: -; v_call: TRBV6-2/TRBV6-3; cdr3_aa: ASSPAAYEQY
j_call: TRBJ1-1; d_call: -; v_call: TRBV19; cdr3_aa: ASSAPMGLAEAF
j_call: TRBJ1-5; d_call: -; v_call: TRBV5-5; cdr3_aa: ASGFVGPQH
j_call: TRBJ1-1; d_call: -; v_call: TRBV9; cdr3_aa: ASSVDGITEAF
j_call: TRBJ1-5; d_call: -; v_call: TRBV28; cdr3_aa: ASSFLLNQPQH
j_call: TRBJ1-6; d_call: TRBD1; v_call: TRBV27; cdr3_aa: ASSPGQANSPLH